Each of the 18 T cell receptor beta chains below was sequenced from the same sample in a study of post-analysis software for immune sequencing data (dated by TCRdb to about 2015). Libraries were built with PCR. The data were produced on an Illumina HiSeq 2500. Unique molecular identifiers were incorporated into TCR beta cDNA libraries to reduce PCR and sequencing biases. TCRdb cleaned the public reads at Q25 with fastp, built clones with MiXCR and kept in-frame beta chains. Identical CDR3 proteins give one entry, which carries the most common genes and DNA. Present in this sample are 180,000 or so distinct CDR3 sequences, over 25% of which were seen just once. Together, the top ten hold approximately 3% of the sample. On the study overall, not on this receptor specifically: Patients showed significantly higher frequencies than controls for about 5 TRBV segments, among them TRBV5-6, TRBV5-1 and TRBV20-1.

What these receptors recognize is not known. The specimen was blood. Receptors originate from a girl aged 2-17 years with multiple sclerosis.

The chain employs TRBV6-5 and TRBJ2-7, with TRBD2 matching 12 bases. The V gene end was trimmed by 6 bases and the J gene end by 4 bases; junction bases not matched to a gene: 7. The CDR3 covers 15 residues. CDR1 and CDR2 from the germline V gene are MNHEY and SVGAGI. The chain's CDR3 is CASRGLAGRRYEQYF. The DNA of the CDR3 is TGTGCCAGCAGAGGACTAGCGGGACGGAGATACGAGCAGTACTTC.

There are many counts of this clonotype. The chain carries TRBV20-1 and TRBJ2-7; 8 nucleotides agree with TRBD1. The CDR3 spans 15 residues. In germline, CDR1 is DFQATT, CDR2 SNEGSKA (reference sequence). V dropped 2 bases and J dropped 2; count of bases not matched to a gene: 8. CDR3 sequence: CSARTGTGLTYEQYF. In DNA form, the CDR3 reads TGCAGTGCTAGAACGGGGACAGGCCTAACCTACGAGCAGTACTTC.

This clonotype was seen a few times. This chain uses TRBV20-1 with TRBJ2-7; 7 positions agree with TRBD1. With 5 bases clipped from V and 7 bases from J, the junction kept 11 bases outside the gene matches. The CDR3 consists of 13 residues. The germline CDR1 and CDR2 sequences are DFQATT and SNEGSKA (reference sequence). The CDR3 DNA sequence: TGCAGTGCTTCACTCACAGGGGTTGGGGAGCAGTACTTC. It codes for CSASLTGVGEQYF.

In regard to this clonotype: This may be a read error, as it is one base from a much larger clone. The chain couples TRBV5-1 to TRBJ2-1; D is uncertain. V shed 4 bases and J shed 10 bases, with 18 bases lying between them. The length of the CDR3 is 14 residues. Looked up from germline, CDR1 is SGHRS and CDR2 is YFSETQ. The CDR3 protein is CASSVVPSLGEQFF. CDR3 bases: TGCGCCAGCAGCGTGGTGCCCTCCTTGGGGGAGCAGTTCTTC.

This clonotype was recorded a few times. V and J are TRBV6-1 and TRBJ1-5, with unresolved D. The V gene's germline CDR1 is MNHNS and CDR2 SASEGT. CDR3 length: 16 residues. Trimming took off 5 bases at V and 2 bases at J, with 16 bases between the two ends. Here the CDR3 DNA reads TGTGCCAGCAGTCCCCCCCGCATCGGTGGCAATCAGCCCCAGCATTTT. Protein sequence: CASSPPRIGGNQPQHF.

There are many counts of this clonotype. The chain carries TRBV5-1 and TRBJ2-7; the D call may be TRBD1 or TRBD2 (5 bases each). The CDR3 runs 16 residues. Trimming left V 3 bases short and J 2 bases short, with 18 bases between. Germline V CDR1 and CDR2: SGHRS, YFSETQ. The CDR3 here is CASSSASGRSTYEQYF. CDR3 DNA sequence: TGCGCCAGCAGCTCAGCATCGGGACGGAGCACCTACGAGCAGTACTTC.

In nucleotides, the CDR3 is TGCAGTGCTAGTGGTGGGGTTGGCACAGATACGCAGTATTTT. Protein: CSASGGVGTDTQYF. This chain links TRBV20-1 with TRBJ2-3; D is uncertain. The CDR3 sequence is 14 residues long. Germline V lookup: CDR1 DFQATT, CDR2 SNEGSKA (reference sequence). V shed 3 bases and J shed 1 base, with 11 bases lying between them.

A few counts support this clonotype. V and J are TRBV28 and TRBJ2-7; 8 nucleotides line up with TRBD2. This CDR3 is built from 15 residues. Trimming removed 6 bases from V and 2 bases from J; junction bases left unmatched: 9. From germline, CDR1 is MDHEN and CDR2 SYDVKM. In DNA form, the CDR3 reads TGTGCCAGCAGCGCAACTAGCGGTAGGCCCTACGAGCAGTACTTC. Its protein product is CASSATSGRPYEQYF.

This clonotype came up many times. The V call is TRBV4-2, the J call TRBJ2-1, with TRBD2 matching 13 bases. The CDR3 has 17 residues. Germline CDR1 LGHNA, CDR2 YNFKEQ. V shed 0 bases, J shed 10 bases, and the junction held 9 bases outside the gene matches. The CDR3 DNA reads as TGTGCCAGCAGCCAAGATGGGGGACTAGCGGGAACTAACGAGCAGTTCTTC. Translation: CASSQDGGLAGTNEQFF.

This clonotype was recorded at least ten times. CDR3 sequence (DNA): TGCGCCAGCACTAGGGGTAATGAGCAGTTCTTC. As protein: CASTRGNEQFF. This chain connects TRBV5-1 to TRBJ2-1, with D perhaps matching TRBD1 (5 bases). This CDR3 contains 11 residues. Trimming removed 6 bases from V and 7 bases from J, with 8 bases in between. CDR1 and CDR2 (germline): SGHRS, YFSETQ.

Worth noting for this clonotype: Possible read error: a much larger clone is one base away. The V gene is TRBV20-1, the J gene TRBJ2-1, with TRBD1 as a possible D gene (6 bases). The CDR3 runs to 13 residues. V was cut by 2 bases and J by 10 bases, with 15 bases left in between. The germline gives CDR1 DFQATT, CDR2 SNEGSKA (reference sequence). CDR3 sequence reads: CSARRDMTYEQFF. In DNA form, the CDR3 reads TGCAGTGCTAGACGGGACATGACCTACGAGCAGTTCTTC.

This clonotype was recorded only once. This clone may be a read error of a much larger clone one base away. CDR3 DNA: TGCAGTGCTGGGGTAGCGACGAGCTCCTACGAGCAGTACTTC. Translated: CSAGVATSSYEQYF. The rearrangement uses TRBV20-1 and TRBJ2-7, with D maybe TRBD2 (5 bases). Germline CDR1 is DFQATT and CDR2 is SNEGSKA (reference sequence). V was pared by 5 bases and J by 0 bases, with 14 bases between. The length of the CDR3 is 14 residues.

In regard to this clonotype: This may be a read error: a much more frequent sequence differs by one nucleotide. This chain uses TRBV20-1 with TRBJ2-1; 7 positions agree with TRBD2. Germline CDR1 DFQATT, CDR2 SNEGSKA (reference sequence). The length of the CDR3 is 13 residues. CDR3 nucleotides: TGCAGTGTACCAGCGGGATTCGGTAATGAGCGGTTCTTC. Translated: CSVPAGFGNERFF.

The V gene is TRBV2, the J gene TRBJ1-1; TRBD1 aligns across 9 bases. Germline lookup yields CDR1 SNHLY and CDR2 FYNNEI. The trim removed 6 bases at V and 5 bases at J, leaving 10 bases unmatched. The CDR3 spans 15 residues. For the CDR3, the DNA is TGTGCCAGCAGCACACAGGGGGCGGGTGCGACTGAAGCTTTCTTT. This translates into CASSTQGAGATEAFF.

The chain couples TRBV5-4 to TRBJ1-4; D ambiguous. This CDR3 is built from 16 residues. V lost 4 bases and J lost 0, with 13 bases in between. Germline values: CDR1 SGHNT, CDR2 YYREEE (reference sequence). The CDR3 DNA is TGTGCCAGCAGCGCGTCAGGAGCTGCAACTAATGAAAAACTGTTTTTT. As protein: CASSASGAATNEKLFF. The full variable domain, completed using reference TRBV5-4 and TRBJ1-4, is ETGVTQSPTHLIKTRGQQVTLRCSSQSGHNTVSWYQQALGQGPQFIFQYYREEENGRGNFPPRFSGLQFPNYSSELNVNALELDDSALYLCASSASGAATNEKLFFGSGTQLSVL.

The chain carries TRBV6-5 and TRBJ2-7; D is unresolved. Germline values: CDR1 MNHEY, CDR2 SVGAGI. Trimming stripped 6 bases from V and 1 base from J, with 10 bases between. The CDR3 sequence is 13 residues long. The CDR3 loop is CASRSGLSYEQYF. In DNA form, the CDR3 reads TGTGCCAGCAGATCGGGCCTTTCCTACGAGCAGTACTTC.

This clonotype appeared once. The V call is TRBV20-1, the J call TRBJ1-5; 7 bases fit TRBD1. The germline V gene encodes CDR1 DFQATT and CDR2 SNEGSKA (reference sequence). The length of the CDR3 is 17 residues. The J segment lost 0 bases and the V segment lost 1 base, leaving 9 bases of the junction unmatched. The CDR3 reads CSARGQGGSYSNQPQHF. Here the CDR3 DNA reads TGCAGTGCTAGAGGACAGGGCGGGTCATATAGCAATCAGCCCCAGCATTTT.

V and J are TRBV5-1 and TRBJ2-3; a weak D match, TRBD2 (6 bases). Per the germline V gene, CDR1 is SGHRS and CDR2 is YFSETQ. The CDR3 extends over 14 amino acids. V was trimmed by 4 bases and J by 3 bases, leaving 12 bases between them. The CDR3 reads CASSRDRETDTQYF. CDR3 nucleotide sequence: TGCGCCAGCAGCAGGGACCGGGAGACAGATACGCAGTATTTT.